This is a list of T cell receptor beta chains from one sample in a study of CD8 T cells in ankylosing spondylitis. TCRdb used MiXCR to reprocess the 5' RACE reads, holding one entry per CDR3 protein. The repertoire consists of about 220,000 distinct CDR3 sequences, with under 12% occurring once and the leading ten covering less than 25%. Sequencing input: blood, either unsorted or a sorted T cell fraction (not recorded which). These receptors originate from a male donor with ankylosing spondylitis or in good health (not recorded which). Both conserved end residues are part of each CDR3.

V gene: TRBV20-1; J gene: TRBJ2-3; CDR3 protein: CSASGGADTQYF
V gene: TRBV10-2; J gene: TRBJ1-1; CDR3 protein: CASSEQAGGGTEAFF
V gene: TRBV11-2; J gene: TRBJ1-2; CDR3 protein: CASSLKGLGYTF
V gene: TRBV3-1; J gene: TRBJ2-1; CDR3 protein: CASSQATSGPPLGEQFF
V gene: TRBV24-1; J gene: TRBJ2-3; CDR3 protein: CATSDLLRGGVEDTQYF
V gene: TRBV12-3/TRBV12-4; J gene: TRBJ2-7; CDR3 protein: CASSLGGVPGYEQYF
V gene: TRBV20-1; J gene: TRBJ2-2; CDR3 protein: CSARDGAVAGNTGELFF
V gene: TRBV6-5; J gene: TRBJ1-1; CDR3 protein: CASSYSYNRYMHTEAFF
V gene: TRBV10-3; J gene: TRBJ1-1; CDR3 protein: CAISDRSAMNTEAFF
V gene: TRBV7-2; J gene: TRBJ1-2; CDR3 protein: CASSLEWGEWGYTF
V gene: TRBV7-9; J gene: TRBJ1-2; CDR3 protein: CASSTDRGYGYTF
V gene: TRBV12-3/TRBV12-4; J gene: TRBJ2-3; CDR3 protein: CASTLTRGARDTQYF
V gene: TRBV7-8; J gene: TRBJ2-3; CDR3 protein: CASSLRGALTDTQYF
V gene: TRBV7-2; J gene: TRBJ2-4; CDR3 protein: CASSAGTGRAKNIQYF
V gene: TRBV28; J gene: TRBJ2-7; CDR3 protein: CASSRFSSSYEQYF
V gene: TRBV20-1; J gene: TRBJ2-1; CDR3 protein: CSARPSGTSYNEQFF
V gene: TRBV5-1; J gene: TRBJ2-2; CDR3 protein: CASSLGQATGELFF
V gene: TRBV11-2; J gene: TRBJ2-1; CDR3 protein: CASSLLGQGRASSYNEQFF
V gene: TRBV6-1; J gene: TRBJ2-7; CDR3 protein: CASRLARGYEQYF
V gene: TRBV7-6; J gene: TRBJ1-1; CDR3 protein: CASSAYRGNTEAFF
V gene: TRBV5-1; J gene: TRBJ2-1; CDR3 protein: CASSFSETYNEQFF
V gene: TRBV7-9; J gene: TRBJ2-3; CDR3 protein: CASSRSSDTQYF
V gene: TRBV7-7; J gene: TRBJ2-7; CDR3 protein: CASSSDGYEQYF
V gene: TRBV5-1; J gene: TRBJ2-2; CDR3 protein: CASSPDRTANTGELFF
V gene: TRBV5-1; J gene: TRBJ2-1; CDR3 protein: CASRGGGDNEQFF
V gene: TRBV2; J gene: TRBJ1-1; CDR3 protein: CASNARGDTEAFF
V gene: TRBV28; J gene: TRBJ1-5; CDR3 protein: CATRQGKEPQHF
V gene: TRBV20-1; J gene: TRBJ2-3; CDR3 protein: CSARDRTSGADTQYF
V gene: TRBV6-4; J gene: TRBJ1-2; CDR3 protein: CASSEGQNNYGYTF
V gene: TRBV18; J gene: TRBJ2-3; CDR3 protein: CASSPNQGMDTQYF
V gene: TRBV30; J gene: TRBJ2-1; CDR3 protein: CAWSGPGQGPYNEQFF
V gene: TRBV7-2; J gene: TRBJ2-3; CDR3 protein: CASSLGGVRTDTQYF
V gene: TRBV12-3/TRBV12-4; J gene: TRBJ1-2; CDR3 protein: CASSPPGHSNYGYTF
V gene: TRBV9; J gene: TRBJ2-1; CDR3 protein: CASSVGYRGTYNEQFF
V gene: TRBV24-1; J gene: TRBJ1-5; CDR3 protein: CATAGYSNQPQHF
V gene: TRBV5-1; J gene: TRBJ2-6; CDR3 protein: CASSLSQTVPNVLTF
V gene: TRBV12-3/TRBV12-4; J gene: TRBJ2-2; CDR3 protein: CTNSLRPGGNTGELFF
V gene: TRBV5-1; J gene: TRBJ2-3; CDR3 protein: CASSLELPGCADTQYF
V gene: TRBV15; J gene: TRBJ2-3; CDR3 protein: CATSTGTTRGTDTQYF
V gene: TRBV28; J gene: TRBJ2-7; CDR3 protein: CASITSGAFSYEQYF
V gene: TRBV7-2; J gene: TRBJ2-7; CDR3 protein: CASSFWTGPEQYF
V gene: TRBV7-9; J gene: TRBJ1-4; CDR3 protein: CASSPGPTGGYEKLFF
V gene: TRBV3-1; J gene: TRBJ1-1; CDR3 protein: CASSFPATGPNTEAFF
V gene: TRBV7-9; J gene: TRBJ2-3; CDR3 protein: CASSMRPDTQYF
V gene: TRBV12-3/TRBV12-4; J gene: TRBJ1-1; CDR3 protein: CASSKPGENTEAFF
V gene: TRBV11-2; J gene: TRBJ2-3; CDR3 protein: CASSLTSAARTDTQYF
V gene: TRBV3-1; J gene: TRBJ2-2; CDR3 protein: CASSLFGGTNTGELFF
V gene: TRBV11-2; J gene: TRBJ2-3; CDR3 protein: CASSLNPASGGATDTQYF
V gene: TRBV7-2; J gene: TRBJ1-6; CDR3 protein: CASSPQGIGSPLHF
V gene: TRBV7-9; J gene: TRBJ2-7; CDR3 protein: CASSLDVYEQYF
V gene: TRBV20-1; J gene: TRBJ1-3; CDR3 protein: CSARDFLSGNTIYF
V gene: TRBV7-2; J gene: TRBJ2-5; CDR3 protein: CASSLWTGQETQYF
V gene: TRBV20-1; J gene: TRBJ2-3; CDR3 protein: CSARGQLNTDTQYF
V gene: TRBV12-3/TRBV12-4; J gene: TRBJ2-1; CDR3 protein: CASSDELAAQFF
V gene: TRBV27; J gene: TRBJ1-2; CDR3 protein: CASNPTDRGPYGYTF
V gene: TRBV24-1; J gene: TRBJ1-1; CDR3 protein: CATSGPDVHEAFF
V gene: TRBV20-1; J gene: TRBJ1-3; CDR3 protein: CSAGQGLSGNTIYF
V gene: TRBV20-1; J gene: TRBJ2-1; CDR3 protein: CSARNPSPRNEQFF
V gene: TRBV5-1; J gene: TRBJ2-1; CDR3 protein: CASSLEGSEQFF